These 26 T cell receptor beta chains share one sample of origin, sequenced in a study of shared T cell receptors in the human thymus. Data came from immunoSEQ multiplex PCR; TCRdb stores just in-frame clones and leaves some out. The table has 500,000 to 550,000 clones, 75% to 80% seen once; the top ten hold 0.013%. These sequences were also reported in another study, on human thymus T cells.

The sequenced sample was thymocytes. The origin of the receptors is a boy under three years old with a congenital heart defect.

The rearrangement joins TRBV30 to TRBJ1-1; no clear D gene. With 6 bases removed from V and 6 bases from J, the gap between germline ends came to 14 bases. The germline V gene encodes CDR1 GTSNPN and CDR2 SVGIG (reference sequence). This CDR3 region has 12 residues. In nucleotides, the CDR3 is TGTGCCTGTAAGGGAGGGCGACCTGAAGCTTTCTTT. Translation gives CACKGGRPEAFF.

The chain links TRBV6-5 to TRBJ2-5; 10 bases agree with TRBD1. The CDR3 runs 14 residues. The junction had 8 bases not matched to a gene; V was cut back by 2 bases and J by 11 bases. Germline V lookup: CDR1 MNHEY, CDR2 SVGAGI. CDR3 protein: CASSYHGTGEEQYF. The CDR3 DNA reads TGTGCCAGCAGTTACCACGGGACAGGGGAAGAGCAGTACTTC.

The chain employs TRBV28 and TRBJ2-7, with D perhaps TRBD2 (5 bases). From germline, CDR1 is MDHEN and CDR2 SYDVKM. Between the trimmed V and J ends, which lost 9 bases and 0 bases, there was a span of 12 bases. The CDR3 has 13 residues. CDR3 in amino acids: CASAGQNSYEQYF. CDR3 in DNA: TGTGCCAGTGCGGGCCAAAACTCCTACGAGCAGTACTTC.

This clone was seen a handful of times. The chain is built from TRBV30 and TRBJ2-7; 8 nucleotides align to TRBD2. This CDR3 contains 12 residues. V shed 5 bases and J 5 bases; nucleotides not matched to a gene: 5. Germline values: CDR1 GTSNPN, CDR2 SVGIG (reference sequence). CDR3 DNA sequence: TGTGCCTGGGCCCCTAGCGGGCACGAGCAGTACTTC. It yields the protein CAWAPSGHEQYF.

This clone was seen a few times. The rearrangement uses TRBV28 and TRBJ1-2; 7 nucleotides agree with TRBD1. The V segment lost 5 bases and the J segment 3 bases; nucleotides outside the gene matches: 6. Germline lookup yields CDR1 MDHEN and CDR2 SYDVKM. CDR3 size: 14 residues. The CDR3 nucleotides read TGTGCCAGCAGTGCTTGGGACAGCTACTATGGCTACACCTTC. Translating gives CASSAWDSYYGYTF.

This sequence joins TRBV29-1 and TRBJ1-4; D gene ambiguous. This CDR3 spans 13 amino acids. Germline CDR1 and CDR2: SQVTM and ANQGSEA. Trimming took 7 bases from V and 0 from J, leaving 9 bases between them. The CDR3 DNA reads TGCAGCGGGAGGGCTGCAACTAATGAAAAACTGTTTTTT. Translating gives CSGRAATNEKLFF.

The chain has TRBV2 and TRBJ2-7, with TRBD1 matching over 9 bases. The CDR3 spans 12 residues. Trimming at V came to 6 bases and at J to 3 bases, leaving 0 bases not matched to a gene. CDR1 SNHLY and CDR2 FYNNEI come from the germline V gene. CDR3 sequence reads: CASRTGGYEQYF. As DNA, the CDR3 is TGTGCCAGCAGGACAGGGGGCTACGAGCAGTACTTC. Using reference TRBV2 and TRBJ2-7 for the parts outside the CDR3, the full variable domain is EPEVTQTPSHQVTQMGQEVILRCVPISNHLYFYWYRQILGQKVEFLVSFYNNEISEKSEIFDDQFSVERPDGSNFTLKIRSTKLEDSAMYFCASRTGGYEQYFGPGTRLTVT.

This chain connects TRBV28 to TRBJ1-1; D is undetermined. Trimming cost V 5 bases and J 5 bases, with 6 bases left between them. There are 11 residues in the CDR3. CDR1 is MDHEN and CDR2 is SYDVKM in the germline V gene. CDR3 sequence reads: CASSTGTEAFF. CDR3 in DNA: TGTGCCAGCAGTACCGGGACTGAAGCTTTCTTT.

This chain links TRBV5-4 with TRBJ2-7; 9 bases match TRBD1. The CDR3 totals 16 residues. The germline gives CDR1 SGHNT, CDR2 YYREEE (reference sequence). V lost 0 bases to trimming and J lost 3 bases; unmatched junction nucleotides: 7. CDR3: CASSLASGGQGYEQYF. DNA of the CDR3: TGTGCCAGCAGCTTGGCCTCGGGGGGACAGGGCTACGAGCAGTACTTC.

The V and J genes are TRBV28 and TRBJ2-7; D is unresolved. Per the germline V gene, CDR1 is MDHEN and CDR2 is SYDVKM. The ends were cut back, 5 bases at V and 0 bases at J, with 8 bases in the middle. This CDR3 region has 13 residues. This CDR3 is CASSMNGSYEQYF. The CDR3 DNA sequence: TGTGCCAGCAGTATGAACGGCTCCTACGAGCAGTACTTC.

A remark on this clone: Other DNA sequences in this specimen translate into the identical CDR3. J is TRBJ2-7 and V is TRBV30; D might be TRBD1 (6 bases). Germline-derived CDR1 and CDR2 are GTSNPN and SVGIG (reference sequence). Deletions cut 3 bases from V and 4 bases from J, with 13 bases between. The CDR3 loop spans 13 amino acids. CDR3 sequence (DNA): TGTGCCTGGAGAGGTGGGGGCGGGTACGAGCAGTACTTC. Translation gives CAWRGGGGYEQYF.

This clone was recorded only once. The chain has TRBV29-1 and TRBJ2-1; 8 bases align to TRBD2. The CDR3 has 14 residues. Germline V gives CDR1 SQVTM, CDR2 ANQGSEA. V shed 4 bases, J shed 7 bases, and the junction held 9 bases outside the gene matches. The CDR3 DNA reads as TGCAGCGTTGTATCGAGCGGGAGATGGAATGAGCAGTTCTTC. Translation gives CSVVSSGRWNEQFF.

The J gene is TRBJ2-3, the V gene TRBV4-3; 12 positions match TRBD2. V gave up 0 bases and J gave up 7 bases; unmatched junction bases: 14. The CDR3 consists of 19 residues. Germline CDR1 is LGHNA and CDR2 is YSLEER. The CDR3 coding sequence is TGCGCCAGCAGCCAAGATAGGCCTGTCCTAGCGGGAGGGCCCTATACGCAGTATTTT. Its protein is CASSQDRPVLAGGPYTQYF.

The chain is built from TRBV5-6 and TRBJ2-1, with TRBD1 matching over 8 bases. This CDR3 has 16 residues. Germline CDR1 SGHDT, CDR2 YYEEEE. V shed 4 bases and J 8 bases; nucleotides not matched to a gene: 14. The CDR3 reads CASSRQGSGLSHEQFF. The CDR3 DNA reads TGTGCCAGCAGCCGACAGGGGTCTGGGTTATCTCATGAGCAGTTCTTC.

V is TRBV4-2 and J is TRBJ2-7, with 9 bases fitting TRBD1. The germline CDR1 and CDR2 sequences are LGHNA and YNFKEQ. Unmatched junction bases numbered 6, after V lost 0 bases and J lost 6 bases. The CDR3 covers 15 residues. The CDR3 loop is CASSQDGNRGPEQYF. The CDR3 coding sequence is TGTGCCAGCAGCCAAGATGGGAACAGGGGGCCCGAGCAGTACTTC.

This chain joins TRBV7-8 and TRBJ2-3; maybe TRBD2 (6 bases). V lost 2 bases and J lost 4, with 13 bases in between. This CDR3 is built from 15 residues. Germline V CDR1 and CDR2: SGHVS, FQNEAQ. The CDR3 DNA reads as TGTGCCAGCAGCTTACCACGGGAGCTGGCAGATACGCAGTATTTT. The encoded protein is CASSLPRELADTQYF.

CDR3 DNA sequence: TGTGCCGGAAGCAGCGGTCAGGGGGTCCTGGAGAATGAAAAACTGTTTTTT. Amino acids: CAGSSGQGVLENEKLFF. The genes are TRBV30 and TRBJ1-4, with 7 bases aligning to TRBD1. Germline V gives CDR1 GTSNPN, CDR2 SVGIG (reference sequence). V gave up 8 bases and J gave up 5 bases; unmatched junction bases: 20. The CDR3 is made up of 17 amino acids.

This clone was seen once. The V and J genes are TRBV2 and TRBJ2-5; 9 nucleotides match TRBD2. CDR1 SNHLY and CDR2 FYNNEI come from the germline V gene. V gave up 4 bases and J gave up 1 base; unmatched junction bases: 1. This CDR3 has 14 residues. CDR3 sequence (DNA): TGTGCCAGCAGTGGACTAGCGGCCCAAGAGACCCAGTACTTC. Protein product: CASSGLAAQETQYF.

The chain combines TRBV5-4 with TRBJ2-1; TRBD2 matches at 12 bases. V dropped 4 bases and J dropped 1; count of bases not matched to a gene: 6. Germline V lookup: CDR1 SGHNT, CDR2 YYREEE (reference sequence). The length of the CDR3 is 17 residues. DNA for the CDR3: TGTGCCAGCAGCCCGACTAGCGGGAGAAGATCCTACAATGAGCAGTTCTTC. Translated: CASSPTSGRRSYNEQFF.

This chain connects TRBV6-1 to TRBJ1-1; 9 bases are a match to TRBD1. This CDR3 has 13 residues. Germline V gene sequence: CDR1 MNHNS, CDR2 SASEGT. V gave up 8 bases and J gave up 10 bases; unmatched junction bases: 11. The CDR3 region is CASPTGTGFGAFF. The CDR3 DNA is TGTGCCAGCCCAACCGGGACAGGGTTTGGAGCTTTCTTT.

About this clone: At one end, the junction sequence differs from germline, possibly due to a read error. The chain uses TRBV7-2 and TRBJ2-7; TRBD1 might be the D (6 bases). CDR1 is SGHTA, CDR2 FQGNSA, per germline. The CDR3 length is 13 residues. The CDR3 DNA is TGTGCCAGCAGCTTACTGCAGGGACACGAGCAGTACTTT. Its translation: CASSLLQGHEQYF. The full variable domain, with the rest looked up from reference TRBV7-2 and TRBJ2-7, is GAGVSQSPSNKVTEKGKDVELRCDPISGHTALYWYRQSLGQGLEFLIYFQGNSAPDKSGLPSDRFSAERTGGSVSTLTIQRTQQEDSAVYLCASSLLQGHEQYFGPGTRLTVT.

This clone has a single count. V gene TRBV5-1 combines with J gene TRBJ2-7, with 13 nucleotides matching TRBD2. V lost 3 bases, J lost 2 bases, and 11 bases stayed unmatched. This CDR3 is built from 18 residues. Per the germline V gene, CDR1 is SGHRS and CDR2 is YFSETQ. The CDR3 DNA sequence: TGCGCCAGCAGCTGCGTAGCCGGGACTAGCGGGACGACCTACGAGCAGTACTTC. It encodes CASSCVAGTSGTTYEQYF.

The chain combines TRBV28 with TRBJ2-7, with 12 bases identical to TRBD2. The V and J ends lost 2 bases and 5 bases, in that order; junction bases with no gene match: 4. CDR1 MDHEN and CDR2 SYDVKM come from the germline V gene. There are 15 residues in the CDR3. The CDR3 region has the DNA TGTGCCAGCAGTTTAAGGCTAGCGGGGGGGGACGAGCAGTACTTC. Translation: CASSLRLAGGDEQYF.

This clone was observed once. The chain uses TRBV7-8 and TRBJ2-5; D might be TRBD2 (6 bases). The germline gives CDR1 SGHVS, CDR2 FQNEAQ. The CDR3 loop spans 14 amino acids. Between the trimmed V and J ends, which lost 3 bases and 5 bases, there was a span of 13 bases. CDR3 nucleotide sequence: TGTGCCAGCAGCTTTCGGTGGGCGGGGGAGACCCAGTACTTC. Amino acid sequence: CASSFRWAGETQYF.

The CDR3 loop is CAFVTYSSGTGFPYEQYF. CDR3 DNA sequence: TGTGCCTTCGTAACTTACAGCTCCGGGACAGGGTTCCCCTACGAGCAGTACTTC. The rearrangement uses TRBV30 and TRBJ2-7; 9 positions agree with TRBD1. The J segment lost 2 bases and the V segment lost 7 bases, leaving 21 bases of the junction unmatched. Germline-derived CDR1 and CDR2 are GTSNPN and SVGIG (reference sequence). This CDR3 has 18 amino acids.

This chain links TRBV30 with TRBJ2-5; TRBD1 might be the D (5 bases). The germline V gene encodes CDR1 GTSNPN and CDR2 SVGIG (reference sequence). V lost 2 bases to trimming and J lost 2 bases, with 12 bases between them. This CDR3 has 14 amino acids. The CDR3 is CAWSRLTGQETQYF. The CDR3 nucleotides are TGTGCCTGGAGTAGGCTCACAGGACAAGAGACCCAGTACTTC. The whole variable domain, remainder taken from reference TRBV30 and TRBJ2-5, is SQTIHQWPATLVQPVGSPLSLECTVEGTSNPNLYWYRQAAGRGLQLLFYSVGIGQISSEVPQNLSASRPQDRQFILSSKKLLLSDSGFYLCAWSRLTGQETQYFGPGTRLLVL.